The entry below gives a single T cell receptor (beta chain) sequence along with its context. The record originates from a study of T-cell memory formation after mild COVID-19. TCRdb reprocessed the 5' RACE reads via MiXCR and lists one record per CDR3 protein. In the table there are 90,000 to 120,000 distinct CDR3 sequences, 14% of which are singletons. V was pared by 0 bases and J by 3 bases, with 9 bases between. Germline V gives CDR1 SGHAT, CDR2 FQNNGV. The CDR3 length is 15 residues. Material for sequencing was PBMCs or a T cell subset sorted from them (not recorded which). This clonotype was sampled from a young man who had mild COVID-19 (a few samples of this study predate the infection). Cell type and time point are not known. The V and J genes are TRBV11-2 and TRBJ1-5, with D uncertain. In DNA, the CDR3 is TGTGCCAGCAGCTTAGAGCATGGTTACAATCAGCCCCAGCATTTT. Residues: CASSLEHGYNQPQHF.